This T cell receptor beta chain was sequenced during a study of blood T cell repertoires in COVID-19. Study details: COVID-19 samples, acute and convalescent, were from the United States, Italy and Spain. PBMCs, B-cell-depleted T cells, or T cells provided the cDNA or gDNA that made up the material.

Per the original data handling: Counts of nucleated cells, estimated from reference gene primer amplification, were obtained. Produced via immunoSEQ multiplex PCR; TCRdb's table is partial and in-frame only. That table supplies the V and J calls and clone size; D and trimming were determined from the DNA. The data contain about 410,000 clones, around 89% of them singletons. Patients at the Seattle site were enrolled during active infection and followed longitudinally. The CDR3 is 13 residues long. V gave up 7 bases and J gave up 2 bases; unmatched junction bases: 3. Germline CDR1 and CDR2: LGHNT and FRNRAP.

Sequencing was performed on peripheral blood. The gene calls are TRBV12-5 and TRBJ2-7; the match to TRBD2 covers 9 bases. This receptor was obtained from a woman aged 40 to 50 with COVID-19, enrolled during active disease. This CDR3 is CASATSGTYEQYF. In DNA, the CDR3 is TGTGCTAGTGCGACTAGCGGAACCTACGAGCAGTACTTC.